The next 5 T cell receptor beta chains were all read from a single sample in a study of shared clonotypes between healthy human individuals. Assay: immunoSEQ multiplex PCR; the TCRdb copy retains only in-frame clones and omits some. The table shows 950,000 to 1,100,000 clones, with about 70% occurring only once. Sequences were obtained from memory CD4+ T cells sorted from blood. Documented subset: CD45RA-negative fraction. The receptors derive from a man between 18 and 35 years old in good health.

J is TRBJ2-1 and V is TRBV19; 8 nucleotides line up with TRBD1. Looked up from germline, CDR1 is LNHDA and CDR2 is SQIVND (reference sequence). V was pared by 3 bases and J by 5 bases, with 6 bases of the junction left unmatched. The CDR3 sequence is 15 residues long. CDR3 protein: CASSIGQGSNNEQFF. In nucleotides, the CDR3 is TGTGCCAGTAGTATCGGACAGGGAAGCAACAATGAGCAGTTCTTC.

The rearrangement links TRBV19 to TRBJ2-1; weak D call: TRBD1 (6 bases). Per germline, CDR1 LNHDA and CDR2 SQIVND (reference sequence). V shed 1 base and J shed 7 bases, with 14 bases lying between them. The CDR3 length is 15 residues. The CDR3 reads CASSIGGKGGNEQFF. As DNA, the CDR3 is TGTGCCAGTAGTATAGGTGGAAAAGGGGGAAATGAGCAGTTCTTC.

This clone was seen ten or more times. The chain uses TRBV30 and TRBJ1-1; D uncertain. Germline lookup yields CDR1 GTSNPN and CDR2 SVGIG (reference sequence). With 2 bases removed from V and 0 bases from J, the gap between germline ends came to 7 bases. The CDR3 consists of 13 residues. The CDR3 loop is CAWSRQMNTEAFF. The CDR3 DNA reads TGTGCCTGGAGTAGGCAGATGAACACTGAAGCTTTCTTT.

This CDR3 is CASRWDAYSNQPQHF. In DNA, the CDR3 is TGTGCCAGCAGATGGGATGCATATAGCAATCAGCCCCAGCATTTT. The gene calls are TRBV6-1 and TRBJ1-5; D gene ambiguous. V dropped 6 bases and J dropped 0 bases, with 12 bases sitting between them. Germline V gene sequence: CDR1 MNHNS, CDR2 SASEGT. The CDR3 contains 15 residues.

V is TRBV7-6 and J is TRBJ2-7; 8 nucleotides line up with TRBD2. The CDR3 has 15 amino acids. Germline CDR1 and CDR2: SGHVS and FNYEAQ. The ends lost 5 bases at V and 0 bases at J; junction bases unmatched: 6. The CDR3 sequence is CASSLTSGLSYEQYF. The CDR3 region has the DNA TGTGCCAGCAGCCTAACTAGCGGCCTCTCCTACGAGCAGTACTTC.